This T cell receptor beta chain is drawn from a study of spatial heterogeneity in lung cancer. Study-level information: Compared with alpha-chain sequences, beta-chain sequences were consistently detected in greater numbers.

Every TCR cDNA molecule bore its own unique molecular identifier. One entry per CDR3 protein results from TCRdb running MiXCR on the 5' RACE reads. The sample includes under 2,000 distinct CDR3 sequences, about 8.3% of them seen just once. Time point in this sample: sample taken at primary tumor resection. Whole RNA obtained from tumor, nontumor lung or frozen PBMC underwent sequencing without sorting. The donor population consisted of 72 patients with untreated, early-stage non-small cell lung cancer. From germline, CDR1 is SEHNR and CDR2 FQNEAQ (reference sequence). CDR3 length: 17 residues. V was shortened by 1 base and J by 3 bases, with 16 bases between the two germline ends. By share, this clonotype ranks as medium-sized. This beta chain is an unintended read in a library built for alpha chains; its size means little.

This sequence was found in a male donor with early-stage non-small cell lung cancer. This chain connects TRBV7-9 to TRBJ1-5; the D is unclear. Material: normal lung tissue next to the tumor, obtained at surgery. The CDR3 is CASSLVYSEGTNQPQHF. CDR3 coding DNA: TGTGCCAGCAGCTTAGTTTATAGTGAGGGTACCAATCAGCCCCAGCATTTT.